This T cell receptor beta chain was observed in a study of T cells after yellow fever vaccination. Whole-study results and caveats: The study re-detected most primary-vaccination clones after the booster (96% CD4, roughly 90% CD8). The study found a weaker secondary response that peaked faster, day 5 versus 15.

TCRdb re-called the 5' RACE reads with MiXCR, one entry per CDR3 protein. The table lists about 160,000 distinct CDR3 sequences, under 7.5% of them singletons. CDR1 is MNHEY and CDR2 is SVGAGI in the germline V gene. CDR3 size: 12 residues. In the case of this clonotype: Its specificity is unknown. The junction does not match germline at one end; this may be a read error.

This sequence originates from a man in his late teens or twenties who received the YFV17D yellow fever vaccine. The starting material was CD4+ T cells sorted from PBMCs, obtained 5 to 6 days after the first yellow fever vaccination. V is TRBV6-5 and J is TRBJ2-1, with 8 bases lining up with TRBD2. The CDR3 DNA reads TGTGCCAGCAGTTACTCCGGCGGGGGGCCGACCTTC. Amino acid sequence: CASSYSGGGPTF.